The 14 T cell receptor beta chains reported below all come from one sample, sequenced in a study of blood T cell repertoires in COVID-19. Only in-frame clones appear in the TCRdb table, and some are missing; sequencing was by immunoSEQ multiplex PCR. Counted here are a few hundred thousand clones, 80% to 90% occurring once; the ten biggest clones make up 0.95% to 1.5%. Sequenced input: peripheral blood. The origin of the receptors is a man aged 35 to 55 with acute or convalescent COVID-19.

This sequence joins TRBV6-1 and TRBJ2-7, with 11 bases aligning to TRBD2. Per germline, CDR1 MNHNS and CDR2 SASEGT. The CDR3 is made up of 16 amino acids. V shed 3 bases and J 3 bases; nucleotides not matched to a gene: 7. The CDR3 DNA is TGTGCCAGCAGTGATCCCGGGACTAGCGGTTACTACGAGCAGTACTTC. Protein sequence: CASSDPGTSGYYEQYF.

This chain joins TRBV19 and TRBJ1-1, with no clear D. Trimming removed 8 bases at V and 3 bases at J, with 22 bases between. The CDR3 has 16 residues. Germline values: CDR1 LNHDA, CDR2 SQIVND (reference sequence). Here the CDR3 DNA reads TGTGCCAGTTTGGATTGGGGTGAGGGCTTAGACACTGAAGCTTTCTTT. It yields the protein CASLDWGEGLDTEAFF.

The genes are TRBV5-5 and TRBJ2-7, with D perhaps matching TRBD1 (6 bases). V lost 0 bases, J lost 0 bases, and 10 bases lay in between. CDR1 is SGHKS and CDR2 is YYEKEE in the germline V gene (reference sequence). This CDR3 is built from 15 residues. In DNA form, the CDR3 reads TGTGCCAGCAGCTTGGGGGACAAATACTCCTACGAGCAGTACTTC. This encodes CASSLGDKYSYEQYF.

The V and J genes are TRBV7-2 and TRBJ2-7; the D gene is possibly TRBD1 (6 bases). Germline values: CDR1 SGHTA, CDR2 FQGNSA. There are 14 residues in the CDR3. The ends were cut back, 2 bases at V and 4 bases at J, with 12 bases in the middle. The DNA for the CDR3 is TGTGCCAGCAGCTTAACACAGGGATTTTACGAGCAGTACTTC. Its translation: CASSLTQGFYEQYF.

The gene calls are TRBV15 and TRBJ1-1; no reliable D call. CDR1 is LNHNV and CDR2 is YYDKDF in the germline V gene (reference sequence). V was trimmed by 3 bases and J by 4 bases, leaving 6 bases between them. There are 12 residues in the CDR3. The CDR3 DNA sequence: TGTGCCACCAGCAGGGTCGGCACTGAAGCTTTCTTT. Protein product: CATSRVGTEAFF.

CDR3 sequence reads: CASSLGGTNTEAFF. The CDR3 coding sequence is TGTGCCAGCAGTCTAGGAGGAACCAACACTGAAGCTTTCTTT. V is TRBV27 and J is TRBJ1-1; D remains unclear. Germline V lookup: CDR1 MNHEY, CDR2 SMNVEV (reference sequence). Trimming removed 5 bases from V and 2 bases from J, with 12 bases in between. This CDR3 has 14 residues.

This chain links TRBV29-1 with TRBJ2-7, with D possibly being TRBD2 (6 bases). Germline-derived CDR1 and CDR2 are SQVTM and ANQGSEA. This CDR3 is 14 amino acids long. Trimming removed 6 bases from V and 0 bases from J, with 15 bases in between. CDR3 sequence reads: CSVGMRRGSYEQYF. CDR3 coding DNA: TGCAGCGTCGGTATGCGGCGGGGCTCCTACGAGCAGTACTTC.

This rearrangement joins TRBV4-1 to TRBJ1-6; D uncertain. CDR3 length: 12 residues. The germline V gene has CDR1 MGHRA and CDR2 YSYEKL. V was trimmed by 3 bases and J by 9 bases, leaving 6 bases between them. CDR3 in amino acids: CASSHGVSPLHF. CDR3 sequence (DNA): TGCGCCAGCAGCCACGGTGTTTCACCCCTCCACTTT.

The chain is built from TRBV5-1 and TRBJ2-7; possibly TRBD1 for D (6 bases). V lost 1 base and J lost 0, with 17 bases in between. Looked up from germline, CDR1 is SGHRS and CDR2 is YFSETQ. CDR3 length: 17 residues. In DNA, the CDR3 is TGCGCCAGCAGCTTGCGGGGTGGGACATTGAGCTCCTACGAGCAGTACTTC. Translating gives CASSLRGGTLSSYEQYF.

The gene calls are TRBV11-2 and TRBJ2-7, with 9 bases aligning to TRBD2. This CDR3 is 16 amino acids long. The V and J ends lost 4 bases and 3 bases, in that order; junction bases with no gene match: 10. Germline values: CDR1 SGHAT, CDR2 FQNNGV. CDR3 residues: CASSWPWAGGVYEQYF. CDR3 in DNA: TGTGCCAGCAGCTGGCCTTGGGCGGGAGGGGTCTACGAGCAGTACTTC.

The gene calls are TRBV27 and TRBJ2-1; D is uncertain. CDR1 is MNHEY, CDR2 SMNVEV, per germline (reference sequence). The CDR3 length is 15 residues. Trimming pared 8 bases from V and 0 bases from J, leaving 14 bases between. Written as DNA, the CDR3 is TGTGCCAGCGGTACAGCATTAAGCTCCTACAATGAGCAGTTCTTC. Encoded protein: CASGTALSSYNEQFF.

The chain links TRBV11-2 to TRBJ2-5, with D possibly matching TRBD1 (6 bases). The CDR3 is made up of 15 amino acids. Trimming stripped 5 bases from V and 2 bases from J, with 15 bases between. CDR1 SGHAT and CDR2 FQNNGV come from the germline V gene. As DNA, the CDR3 is TGTGCCAGCAGCCGTCCCTTAGGGGGTCAAGAGACCCAGTACTTC. Its protein is CASSRPLGGQETQYF.

This clone was counted a few times. This chain links TRBV28 with TRBJ1-2; D gene uncertain. The CDR3 runs 12 residues. Germline CDR1 is MDHEN and CDR2 is SYDVKM. Trimming took 10 bases from V and 8 from J, leaving 17 bases between them. The CDR3, as DNA: TGTGCCATCTACTTCGCGGGATACGGCTACACCTTC. It translates to CAIYFAGYGYTF.

The chain employs TRBV14 and TRBJ1-2; TRBD1 matches 8 bases. Germline CDR1 and CDR2: SGHDN and FVKESK. CDR3 length: 12 amino acids. After removal of 5 bases from V and 7 bases from J, the junction contained 3 bases not matched to a gene. The DNA of the CDR3 is TGTGCCAGCAGCTTAGGGACAGGTGGCTACACCTTC. Protein: CASSLGTGGYTF. Together with reference TRBV14 and TRBJ1-2, the CDR3 gives the full variable domain: EAGVTQFPSHSVIEKGQTVTLRCDPISGHDNLYWYRRVMGKEIKFLLHFVKESKQDESGMPNNRFLAERTGGTYSTLKVQPAELEDSGVYFCASSLGTGGYTFGSGTRLTVV.